This is a list of T cell receptor beta chains from one sample in a study of T cell clonotyping in hematopoietic cell transplantation. The repertoire was sequenced with immunoSEQ multiplex PCR; TCRdb's copy has only in-frame clones and lacks some. The sample has 15,000 to 20,000 clones, 60% to 80% seen once. The starting material was peripheral blood mononuclear cells, obtained before stem cell transplant. Receptors were obtained from a man in his 60s with acute myeloid leukemia. Some clones in this sample may be carry-over from other donors' samples. Each CDR3 is given with its conserved first and last residue. D genes are given only for firm matches.

cdr3_aa | cdr3_nt | j_call | v_call | d_call
CSGSWGMNTEAFF | TGCAGCGGTAGCTGGGGAATGAACACTGAAGCTTTCTTT | TRBJ1-1 | TRBV29-1 | -
CASSPGGGPEAFF | TGTGCCAGCAGCCCGGGGGGGGGCCCTGAAGCTTTCTTT | TRBJ1-1 | TRBV4-2 | -
CASSRTADTQYF | TGTGCCAGCAGCCGAACAGCAGATACGCAGTATTTT | TRBJ2-3 | TRBV7-8 | -
CAWRDYNTGELFF | TGTGCCTGGCGGGACTACAACACCGGGGAGCTGTTTTTT | TRBJ2-2 | TRBV30 | TRBD2
CAHREEIEAFF | TGTGCCCACAGGGAGGAGATTGAAGCTTTCTTT | TRBJ1-1 | TRBV7-9 | -
CASSSRRQGYETQYF | TGTGCCAGCAGCTCTCGACGACAGGGGTATGAGACCCAGTACTTC | TRBJ2-5 | TRBV11-1 | TRBD1
CASSSGDWQETQYF | TGCGCCAGCAGCTCGGGAGATTGGCAAGAGACCCAGTACTTC | TRBJ2-5 | TRBV5-1 | -
CSVESSREYYGYTF | TGCAGCGTTGAATCCTCCAGGGAGTATTATGGCTACACCTTC | TRBJ1-2 | TRBV29-1 | -
CASSPDRGDNYGYTF | TGTGCCAGCAGCCCGGACAGGGGTGATAACTATGGCTACACCTTC | TRBJ1-2 | TRBV4-2 | TRBD1
CASHGGVGYTF | TGTGCCAGCCACGGGGGCGTTGGCTACACCTTC | TRBJ1-2 | TRBV2 | -